The clone carrying this T cell receptor beta chain has a handful of counts. These data originate in a study of blood T cell repertoires in COVID-19. Study in general: COVID-19 samples from acute and convalescent phases originated in the United States, Italy and Spain. In each case, the material was cDNA or gDNA derived from T cells, B-cell-depleted T cells, or PBMCs.

The CDR3 totals 16 residues. Between the trimmed V and J ends, which lost 1 base and 0 bases, there was a span of 12 bases. CDR1 is SGHTA, CDR2 FQGNSA, per germline. As handled by the study authors: Scientists estimated how many nucleated cells there were by amplifying reference gene primers. TCRdb's copy holds only in-frame clones and misses some; the assay was immunoSEQ multiplex PCR. V and J calls and clone size are copied from that table; D and trimming were computed from the DNA. The sample records some 140,000 clones, over 70% being singletons. The chain joins TRBV7-2 to TRBJ1-2; D is ambiguous. Material for sequencing was peripheral blood. The receptor was isolated from a man older than 75 with acute or convalescent COVID-19. The DNA of the CDR3 is TGTGCCAGCAGCTTAGGGATTCAGGAAGCTAACTATGGCTACACCTTC. Amino acid sequence: CASSLGIQEANYGYTF.